The clone carrying this TCR beta chain was detected only once. The antigen is unknown. Profiling relied on immunoSEQ multiplex PCR, and the TCRdb table lists in-frame clones only, not all of them. Of approximately 160,000 clones listed, about 86% are singletons. The sample comes from a study of cytomegalovirus exposure and HLA in healthy donors. About the study: The platform used for the roughly 110 validation repertoires matched that of the 500 to 850 first-cohort repertoires, a later analysis reported.

Overall study results and limits: Whilst most TCR sequences proved rare, a subset of public TCRs occurred across many donors. That first-cohort TCR clusters tended to co-occur in the roughly 110 validation repertoires was found in a later analysis.

V was clipped by 4 bases and J by 3 bases, with 10 bases between them. This CDR3 comprises 12 residues. The germline gives CDR1 GTSNPN, CDR2 SVGIG (reference sequence). The donors were members of the validation cohort comprising approximately 120 subjects, separate from the approximately 630-subject first cohort. The receptor comes from a woman aged 30 to 39 in good health and CMV-seronegative. Sequencing input: PBMCs. This chain links TRBV30 with TRBJ2-7; D is unresolved. The CDR3 nucleotides read TGTGCCTGGAATGGTGGTATCTACGAGCAGTACTTC. Protein product: CAWNGGIYEQYF.